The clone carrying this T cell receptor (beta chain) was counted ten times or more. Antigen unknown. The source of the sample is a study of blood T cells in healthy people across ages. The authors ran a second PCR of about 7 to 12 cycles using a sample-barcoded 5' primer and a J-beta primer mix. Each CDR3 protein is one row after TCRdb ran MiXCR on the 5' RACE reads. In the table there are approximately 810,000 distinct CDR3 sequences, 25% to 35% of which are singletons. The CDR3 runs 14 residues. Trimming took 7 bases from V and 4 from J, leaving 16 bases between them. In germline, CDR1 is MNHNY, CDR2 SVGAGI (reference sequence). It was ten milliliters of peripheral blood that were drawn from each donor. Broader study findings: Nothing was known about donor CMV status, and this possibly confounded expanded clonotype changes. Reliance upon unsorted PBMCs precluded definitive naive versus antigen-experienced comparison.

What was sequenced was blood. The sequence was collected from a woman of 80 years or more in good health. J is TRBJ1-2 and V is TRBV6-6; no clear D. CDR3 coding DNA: TGTGCCAGCACCTCCCCGGCAGGAGGCTATGGCTACACCTTC. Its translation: CASTSPAGGYGYTF.